Listed below are T cell receptor beta chains from one sample, sequenced in a study of neurological immune-mediated disorders. A single record per CDR3 protein comes from TCRdb applying MiXCR to the 5' RACE reads. The sample contains 55,000 to 75,000 distinct CDR3 sequences, roughly an eighth of which appear only once. The sequencing input was PBMCs. Receptors were obtained from a female donor with HTLV-1-associated myelopathy (HAM/TSP). CDR3s include the opening cysteine and the closing phenylalanine or tryptophan. The order of the fields is V gene, J gene, clone size, D gene, CDR3 protein, CDR3 DNA. D genes are given only for firm matches. For some rows the clone size is stated as once, few or many, or as a class when expanded; others skip it.

TRBV29-1	TRBJ2-5	many	NA	CSVERQGGTQYF	TGCAGCGTTGAGAGGCAGGGAGGGACCCAGTACTTC
TRBV9	TRBJ2-3	many	NA	CASSQLDTQYF	TGTGCCAGCTCCCAATTAGATACGCAGTATTTT
TRBV5-1	TRBJ2-7	many	NA	CASSLALTPYEQYF	TGCGCCAGCAGCTTGGCTCTTACCCCCTACGAGCAGTACTTC
TRBV5-1	TRBJ1-2	many	NA	CASSLRTEGYGYTF	TGCGCCAGCAGCTTGAGGACCGAGGGCTATGGCTACACCTTC
TRBV5-1	TRBJ2-1	NA	TRBD1	CASSETGAYNEQFF	TGCGCCAGCAGCGAGACAGGGGCCTACAATGAGCAGTTCTTC
TRBV6-1	TRBJ1-2	few	NA	CASKRDGDYGYTF	TGTGCCAGCAAGAGGGACGGTGACTATGGCTACACCTTC
TRBV20-1	TRBJ2-7	many	NA	CSVTGWKLYEQYF	TGCAGTGTTACAGGGTGGAAGCTCTACGAGCAGTACTTC
TRBV7-9	TRBJ1-1	many	NA	CASSAEQMNTEAFF	TGTGCCAGCAGCGCTGAACAAATGAACACTGAAGCTTTCTTT
TRBV5-1	TRBJ2-2	many	NA	CASSTSNRDTGELFF	TGCGCCAGCAGCACGTCGAACAGAGACACCGGGGAGCTGTTTTTT
TRBV2	TRBJ2-2	NA	NA	CASSEGPLLYTRELFF	TGTGCCAGCAGTGAAGGACCCCTTCTCTACACCAGGGAGCTGTTTTTT
TRBV19	TRBJ1-2	NA	NA	CASSIREEPNYGYTF	TGTGCCAGTAGTATTAGGGAGGAGCCTAACTATGGCTACACCTTC
TRBV15	TRBJ2-3	many	NA	CATSRGRQPRTDTQYF	TGTGCTACCAGCAGAGGTAGACAGCCCCGCACAGATACGCAGTATTTT
TRBV9	TRBJ2-2	few	NA	CASSVEEERGSNTGKLFF	TGTGCCAGCAGCGTAGAAGAGGAAAGGGGGTCGAACACCGGGAAGCTGTTTTTT
TRBV29-1	TRBJ1-4	many	NA	CSGAHGEVLFF	TGCAGCGGGGCGCACGGTGAGGTGCTGTTTTTT
TRBV5-6	TRBJ2-7	NA	NA	CASSSQGGNYEQYF	TGTGCCAGCAGCTCCCAGGGGGGAAACTACGAGCAGTACTTC
TRBV29-1	TRBJ1-3	many	TRBD1	CSVEDLGDRGSSGNTIYF	TGCAGCGTTGAAGATCTAGGGGACAGGGGGAGCTCTGGAAACACCATATATTTT
TRBV5-1	TRBJ2-1	many	NA	CASSLEPGRYNEQFF	TGCGCCAGCAGCTTGGAGCCAGGGAGGTACAATGAGCAGTTCTTC
TRBV15	TRBJ2-7	many	NA	CATSRIGSSYEQYF	TGTGCTACCAGCAGAATCGGGTCCTCCTACGAGCAGTACTTC
TRBV28	TRBJ2-2	many	TRBD2	CASSAARSGTRELFF	TGTGCCAGCAGTGCGGCCCGGAGCGGGACCCGGGAGCTGTTTTTT
TRBV20-1	TRBJ1-5	many	NA	CSASDAQGNIYSNQPQHF	TGCAGTGCTTCTGACGCGCAGGGTAATATTTATAGCAATCAGCCCCAGCATTTT
TRBV7-9	TRBJ2-7	NA	TRBD1	CASSDRDRDVEQYF	TGTGCCAGCAGCGATCGGGACAGGGATGTCGAGCAGTACTTC
TRBV7-2	TRBJ2-6	few	NA	CARTTSGANVLTF	TGTGCTAGAACGACGTCTGGGGCCAACGTCCTGACTTTC
TRBV6-6	TRBJ1-2	NA	NA	CASRTGGDGYTF	TGTGCCAGCAGAACCGGAGGGGATGGCTACACCTTC
TRBV6-1	TRBJ2-1	NA	TRBD2	CASKRGGHYNEQFF	TGTGCCAGCAAGCGGGGGGGTCACTACAATGAGCAGTTCTTC
TRBV29-1	TRBJ2-7	many	NA	CSVVRGSYEQYF	TGCAGCGTTGTTAGGGGATCCTACGAGCAGTACTTC
TRBV28	TRBJ2-1	NA	NA	CATKRPYYEQFF	TGTGCCACAAAGAGGCCCTACTATGAGCAGTTCTTC
TRBV7-8	TRBJ2-5	many	NA	CASSLWDVGGAKYF	TGTGCCAGCAGCTTATGGGATGTAGGGGGAGCCAAGTACTTC
TRBV20-1	TRBJ1-6	many	NA	CSALRGWGDSPLHF	TGCAGTGCCCTTAGGGGGTGGGGGGATTCACCCCTCCACTTT
TRBV28	TRBJ2-3	many	NA	CASSLYADTQYF	TGTGCCAGCAGTTTGTACGCAGATACGCAGTATTTT
TRBV7-2	TRBJ1-3	few	NA	CASSRDSYSGNTIYF	TGTGCCAGCAGCAGGGACTCCTACTCTGGAAACACCATATATTTT
TRBV6-5	TRBJ2-3	many	NA	CASSPTPWATDTQYF	TGTGCCAGCAGCCCGACTCCATGGGCCACAGATACGCAGTATTTT
TRBV5-1	TRBJ2-3	once	NA	CASSLRRPSTDTQYF	TGCGCCAGCAGCTTGAGGCGCCCTAGCACAGATACGCAGTATTTT
TRBV12-3/TRBV12-4	TRBJ1-2	many	NA	CASSLMTRGYTF	TGTGCCAGCAGTTTAATGACCAGAGGCTACACCTTC
TRBV5-1	TRBJ2-2	many	TRBD1	CASSTGGTGELFF	TGCGCCAGCAGCACAGGGGGCACCGGGGAGCTGTTTTTT
TRBV12-3/TRBV12-4	TRBJ1-5	many	NA	CASSGGGGEPQHF	TGTGCCAGCAGTGGCGGGGGTGGAGAGCCCCAGCATTTT
TRBV2	TRBJ1-1	many	NA	CASTQSPEAFF	TGTGCCAGCACACAAAGTCCTGAAGCTTTCTTT
TRBV11-2	TRBJ2-2	NA	TRBD2	CASRGLAGTGELFF	TGTGCCAGCAGGGGGCTAGCGGGGACCGGGGAGCTGTTTTTT
TRBV6-5	TRBJ2-2	NA	NA	CASSYQDGLANTGELFF	TGTGCCAGCAGTTACCAGGACGGACTTGCGAACACCGGGGAGCTGTTTTTT
TRBV20-1	TRBJ2-7	many	TRBD1	CSARPRDRAYEQYF	TGCAGTGCTAGACCCCGGGACAGGGCCTACGAGCAGTACTTC
TRBV7-9	TRBJ2-4	many	TRBD1	CASSLGQGAAYF	TGTGCCAGCAGCCTGGGACAGGGGGCCGCGTACTTC
TRBV28	TRBJ2-7	many	NA	CASTSNHLEQYF	TGTGCCAGCACCTCAAACCACCTGGAGCAGTACTTC
TRBV29-1	TRBJ1-1	many	NA	CSVARASTEAEAFF	TGCAGCGTTGCGAGGGCGTCGACAGAGGCTGAAGCTTTCTTT
TRBV4-1	TRBJ2-3	many	TRBD2	CASSLTIGRGEDTQYF	TGCGCCAGCAGCCTGACTATCGGACGGGGGGAAGATACGCAGTATTTT